The sequence of this T cell receptor (beta chain) was determined in a study of regulatory T cells in long-lasting Graves disease. V lost 4 bases, J lost 4 bases, and 11 bases stayed unmatched. Germline V gene data show CDR1 as SGHRS and CDR2 as YFSETQ. This CDR3 region has 16 residues. The time point denotes: newly diagnosed GD, antithyroid drugs for less than 3 months. PBMC RNA was the source of the TCR library. This clonotype was counted a few times. Building the TCR beta libraries relied on iRepertoire HTBI primers, and CDR3 regions underwent Arm-PCR. As processed by the authors: Spanning all samples, the identified segments comprised 60 to 70 TRBV and some 14 TRBJ. From the multiplex PCR reads, TCRdb called clonotypes with MiXCR, one entry per CDR3 protein. Here the V and J calls rest on TCRdb's processing, not on the authors' analysis. The data contain approximately 540,000 distinct CDR3 sequences, approximately 12% of them seen just once; the ten biggest clones take up 8% to 10%.

This same sample was also part of a study on T cells in Graves' hyperthyroidism and ophthalmopathy. In that study: During a first-round RT-PCR of the TCR CDR3, the HTBI primer set was used. Ophthalmopathy and stable hyperthyroidism were separated by a 13 V-J model.

This material consisted of peripheral blood mononuclear cells (PBMCs), taken at new diagnosis, from a patient treated with antithyroid drugs. This rearrangement joins TRBV5-1 to TRBJ2-3; 8 nucleotides align to TRBD2. This sequence originates from a woman younger than 45 with Graves disease. The CDR3 DNA follows: TGCGCCAGCAGCCCCGGAGCGGGACTAGTACCAGATACGCAGTATTTT. Amino acid sequence: CASSPGAGLVPDTQYF.